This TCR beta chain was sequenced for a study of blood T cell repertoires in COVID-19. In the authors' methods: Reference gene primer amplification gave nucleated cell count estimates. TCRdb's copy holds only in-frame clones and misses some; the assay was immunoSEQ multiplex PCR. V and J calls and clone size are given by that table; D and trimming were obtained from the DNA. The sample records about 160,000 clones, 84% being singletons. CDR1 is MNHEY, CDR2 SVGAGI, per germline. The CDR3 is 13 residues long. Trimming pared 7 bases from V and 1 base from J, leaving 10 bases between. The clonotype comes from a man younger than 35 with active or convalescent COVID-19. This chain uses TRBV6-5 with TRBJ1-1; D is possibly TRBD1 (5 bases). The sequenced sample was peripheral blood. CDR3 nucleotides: TGTGCCAGCACAGCAAGGGGGAACACTGAAGCTTTCTTT. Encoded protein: CASTARGNTEAFF.